The 8 T cell receptor beta chains below come from one sample, sequenced in a study of cytomegalovirus exposure and HLA in healthy donors. A multiplex PCR was run with 60 Vbeta primers and 13 Jbeta primers. Data came from immunoSEQ multiplex PCR; TCRdb stores just in-frame clones and leaves some out. The repertoire consists of some 170,000 clones, with over 60% occurring once and the leading ten covering 1.6%. The material sequenced was PBMCs. The receptors here all came from a woman in her 30s in good health and CMV-seronegative.

A note on this clone: The junction and the germline gene differ at one end; a read error may be behind it. The rearrangement uses TRBV5-1 and TRBJ1-2, with 10 bases matching TRBD1. Germline assignment: CDR1 SGHRS and CDR2 YFSETQ. This CDR3 comprises 14 residues. The CDR3 DNA reads TGCGCCAGCAGGCTGGGACAGGGGAACTATGGCTGCACCTTC. This encodes CASRLGQGNYGCTF.

This clone was seen more than once but under ten times. CDR3 region: CASSLAIAGREYYTGELFF. DNA for the CDR3: TGCGCCAGCAGCTTAGCTATAGCGGGACGGGAATATTACACCGGGGAGCTGTTTTTT. V and J are TRBV5-1 and TRBJ2-2, with 8 bases lining up with TRBD2. There are 19 residues in the CDR3. J was trimmed by 3 bases and V by 2 bases; bases with no gene match: 15. Germline V gives CDR1 SGHRS, CDR2 YFSETQ.

The rearrangement links TRBV7-3 to TRBJ2-2; tentatively, D is TRBD1 (6 bases). CDR1 and CDR2 from the germline V gene are SGHTA and FQGTGA. This CDR3 is 16 amino acids long. V dropped 5 bases and J dropped 0 bases, with 13 bases sitting between them. The CDR3 nucleotides read TGTGCCAGCAGCCCAAGCTGGACAGCGAACACCGGGGAGCTGTTTTTT. Protein product: CASSPSWTANTGELFF.

The chain recombines TRBV10-3 with TRBJ2-7; D possibly corresponds to TRBD2 (6 bases). Germline values: CDR1 ENHRY, CDR2 SYGVKD. The CDR3 covers 15 residues. V gave up 3 bases and J gave up 0 bases, with 12 bases separating them. DNA for the CDR3: TGTGCCATCAGTGATCTAGCGAGGAGCTCCTACGAGCAGTACTTC. Translating it yields CAISDLARSSYEQYF.

The chain carries TRBV28 and TRBJ1-2, with a possible D match to TRBD1 (6 bases). The CDR3 totals 16 residues. Germline lookup yields CDR1 MDHEN and CDR2 SYDVKM. V was trimmed by 4 bases and J by 5 bases, leaving 20 bases between them. The CDR3: CASSSAQGWGGYGYTF. The CDR3 DNA sequence: TGTGCCAGCAGTTCCGCGCAGGGGTGGGGCGGGTATGGCTACACCTTC.

The chain couples TRBV6-1 to TRBJ2-7; D may be TRBD1 (5 bases). V lost 1 base to trimming and J lost 3 bases, with 10 bases between them. Germline V gives CDR1 MNHNS, CDR2 SASEGT. This CDR3 has 14 amino acids. The CDR3 region has the DNA TGTGCCAGCAGTGAAGAGGGGCTCGTCTACGAGCAGTACTTC. Its protein is CASSEEGLVYEQYF.

The rearrangement links TRBV7-9 to TRBJ1-1; TRBD1 matches at 7 bases. The V gene's germline CDR1 is SEHNR and CDR2 FQNEAQ (reference sequence). J gave up 5 bases and V 4 bases, and 4 bases lay outside the gene matches. This CDR3 region has 13 residues. Here the CDR3 reads CASSSQGVTEAFF. The CDR3 DNA is TGTGCCAGCAGCTCTCAGGGGGTTACTGAAGCTTTCTTT.

The V gene is TRBV27, the J gene TRBJ1-1; D perhaps matches TRBD1 (6 bases). Germline loops: CDR1 MNHEY, CDR2 SMNVEV (reference sequence). The CDR3 consists of 15 residues. Trimming stripped 7 bases from V and 2 bases from J, with 17 bases between. CDR3: CASTKILQGNTEAFF. CDR3 nucleotide sequence: TGTGCCAGCACCAAAATTCTACAGGGTAACACTGAAGCTTTCTTT.